The text below deals with one TCR beta chain. Its antigen is undetermined. The assay was immunoSEQ multiplex PCR, and TCRdb's table has in-frame clones only and misses some. The sample carries about 110,000 clones, approximately 94% recorded once. This record belongs to a study of T cell responses to AZD1222 COVID-19 vaccine. Study-level points and caveats: Unmutated variant regions reportedly attract nearly half of all spike-specific TCRs. Two AZD1222 doses significantly raised spike-specific TCR breadth and depth over controls.

CDR3 size: 15 residues. The V end was cut by 3 bases, the J end by 0 bases, with 11 bases between. Germline loops: CDR1 LNHDA, CDR2 SQIVND (reference sequence). The chain recombines TRBV19 with TRBJ1-2; D is unclear. The receptor's source is an adult who received the AZD1222 COVID-19 vaccine. Sequencing used peripheral blood, obtained 28 days after the second AZD1222 dose. The CDR3 nucleotides read TGTGCCAGTAGTATCCCCAGAGAATCTAACTATGGCTACACCTTC. As protein: CASSIPRESNYGYTF.